This is a list of T cell receptor beta chains from one sample in a study of blood T cells in healthy people across ages. TCRdb independently ran MiXCR on the 5' RACE reads; one entry per CDR3 protein. This table has 500,000 to 650,000 distinct CDR3 sequences, roughly a quarter appearing once. This same sample was also taken into another study, of T cells of mothers and their children.

Input material: blood. Receptor source: a boy younger than 10 in good health. CDR3s include the opening cysteine and the closing phenylalanine or tryptophan. Fields, in order: D gene, clone size, V gene, J gene, CDR3 protein, CDR3 DNA. D genes are given only for firm matches. For some rows the clone size is stated as once, few or many, or as a class when expanded; others skip it.

TRBD2,few,TRBV6-4,TRBJ2-5,CASRMTSGGQETQYF,TGTGCCAGCAGAATGACTAGCGGGGGCCAAGAGACCCAGTACTTC
NA,NA,TRBV12-3/TRBV12-4,TRBJ2-7,CASSLALTSSYEQYF,TGTGCCAGCAGTTTGGCTCTCACTAGCTCCTACGAGCAGTACTTC
TRBD1,NA,TRBV2,TRBJ1-5,CASSEQGAGQPQHF,TGTGCCAGCTCGGAACAGGGGGCAGGTCAGCCCCAGCATTTT
TRBD2,NA,TRBV6-2/TRBV6-3,TRBJ2-7,CASSYSSSGYYEQYF,TGTGCCAGCAGTTACTCGTCTAGCGGGTATTACGAGCAGTACTTC
TRBD2,NA,TRBV7-6,TRBJ2-2,CASSLDRASGRLNTGELFF,TGTGCCAGCAGCTTAGATCGGGCTAGCGGGAGGTTAAACACCGGGGAGCTGTTTTTT
NA,few,TRBV6-5,TRBJ1-4,CASSYEQGGEKLFF,TGTGCCAGCAGTTACGAACAGGGTGGAGAAAAACTGTTTTTT
NA,few,TRBV5-1,TRBJ2-2,CASRQGLNTGELFF,TGCGCCAGCAGGCAGGGCTTGAACACCGGGGAGCTGTTTTTT
NA,NA,TRBV12-3/TRBV12-4,TRBJ1-2,CASSLGPGYYGYTF,TGTGCCAGCAGTTTAGGTCCGGGGTACTATGGCTACACCTTC
NA,few,TRBV29-1,TRBJ2-1,CSVQGNEQFF,TGCAGCGTCCAGGGTAATGAGCAGTTCTTC
NA,NA,TRBV5-1,TRBJ1-4,CASSLDGQWKEKLFF,TGCGCCAGCAGCTTGGACGGGCAGTGGAAGGAAAAACTGTTTTTT
TRBD2,few,TRBV6-5,TRBJ2-4,CASRGGLEVIQYF,TGTGCCAGCAGGGGGGGACTAGAAGTCATTCAGTACTTC
TRBD1,NA,TRBV6-1,TRBJ2-6,CASKMRGQGAWANVLTF,TGTGCCAGCAAAATGAGGGGACAGGGGGCCTGGGCCAACGTCCTGACTTTC
NA,few,TRBV15,TRBJ2-5,CATSRIWGETQYF,TGTGCCACCAGCAGAATATGGGGAGAGACCCAGTACTTC
TRBD2,few,TRBV7-9,TRBJ2-3,CASSLQDLAGGPVSDTQYF,TGTGCCAGCAGCTTGCAGGATCTAGCGGGAGGGCCGGTTTCAGATACGCAGTATTTT
NA,few,TRBV12-3/TRBV12-4,TRBJ2-2,CASSLASGGQNTGELFF,TGTGCCAGCAGTTTAGCCTCCGGAGGGCAGAACACCGGGGAGCTGTTTTTT
NA,NA,TRBV28,TRBJ1-6,CASSSATGFNSPLHF,TGTGCCAGCAGCTCAGCGACAGGATTCAATTCACCCCTCCACTTT
NA,few,TRBV10-3,TRBJ1-5,CAISDLSEAQPQHF,TGTGCCATCAGTGATCTATCCGAGGCCCAGCCCCAGCATTTT
NA,few,TRBV2,TRBJ1-4,CASSERSRGLEKLFF,TGTGCCAGCAGTGAAAGGTCCAGGGGTCTTGAAAAACTGTTTTTT
NA,NA,TRBV5-5,TRBJ2-1,CASRLGSDEQFF,TGTGCCAGCAGACTCGGGTCGGATGAGCAGTTCTTC
NA,NA,TRBV9,TRBJ1-1,CASSTSDGNTEAFF,TGTGCCAGCAGCACCTCGGACGGGAACACTGAAGCTTTCTTT
NA,few,TRBV11-2,TRBJ2-5,CASSLDGVGETQYF,TGTGCCAGCAGCTTAGACGGGGTGGGAGAGACCCAGTACTTC
NA,NA,TRBV29-1,TRBJ2-1,CSVGGRLVANEQFF,TGCAGCGTTGGCGGGCGACTAGTTGCCAATGAGCAGTTCTTC
NA,few,TRBV28,TRBJ2-7,CASSTLNEQYF,TGTGCCAGCAGCACTCTGAACGAGCAGTACTTC
TRBD2,few,TRBV10-3,TRBJ2-5,CAIRTGTSDQETQYF,TGTGCCATCAGGACAGGGACTAGCGACCAAGAGACCCAGTACTTC
TRBD1,NA,TRBV7-9,TRBJ2-7,CATDQGQASGEQYF,TGTGCCACCGACCAGGGACAGGCCAGTGGGGAGCAGTACTTC
NA,few,TRBV7-9,TRBJ2-2,CARDHSTGELFF,TGTGCCAGAGACCATAGCACCGGGGAGCTGTTTTTT
NA,NA,TRBV27,TRBJ1-3,CASWDRRATGNTIYF,TGTGCCAGCTGGGACCGCCGGGCAACTGGAAACACCATATATTTT
TRBD1,few,TRBV7-3,TRBJ2-1,CASSPTGARYNEQFF,TGTGCCAGCAGCCCGACAGGGGCGCGGTACAATGAGCAGTTCTTC
TRBD1,many,TRBV9,TRBJ2-3,CASSGQGSTDTQYF,TGTGCCAGCAGCGGACAGGGAAGCACAGATACGCAGTATTTT
NA,NA,TRBV20-1,TRBJ2-3,CSASVAGSTDTQYF,TGCAGTGCTAGTGTAGCCGGAAGCACAGATACGCAGTATTTT
NA,NA,TRBV4-1,TRBJ1-2,CASSQEGLDYGYTF,TGCGCCAGCAGCCAAGAGGGGTTGGACTATGGCTACACCTTC
TRBD2,many,TRBV6-6,TRBJ2-2,CASRPGGNTGELFF,TGTGCCAGCAGGCCGGGAGGGAACACCGGGGAGCTGTTTTTT
TRBD2,few,TRBV28,TRBJ2-3,CASHGLDTDTQYF,TGTGCCTCCCACGGACTAGACACAGATACGCAGTATTTT
TRBD1,NA,TRBV28,TRBJ1-4,CASRTLTGNEKLFF,TGTGCCAGCAGAACCTTGACAGGGAATGAAAAACTGTTTTTT
NA,few,TRBV6-5,TRBJ1-1,CASNQDENTEAFF,TGTGCCAGCAACCAGGACGAGAACACTGAAGCTTTCTTT
TRBD1,NA,TRBV20-1,TRBJ2-7,CSAETGSDEQYF,TGCAGTGCTGAGACAGGGTCGGACGAGCAGTACTTC
NA,few,TRBV29-1,TRBJ1-5,CSVEEIPCPQHF,TGCAGCGTTGAGGAGATCCCCTGCCCCCAGCATTTT
TRBD1,few,TRBV24-1,TRBJ2-3,CATSGSTGRDTQYF,TGTGCCACCAGCGGATCGACAGGGCGAGATACGCAGTATTTT
TRBD2,NA,TRBV7-8,TRBJ2-7,CASSLAGTSGNEQYF,TGTGCCAGTAGCTTAGCCGGGACTAGCGGTAACGAGCAGTACTTC
NA,few,TRBV29-1,TRBJ2-5,CSVPTSPGVGVQTPRETQYF,TGCAGCGTCCCAACCTCGCCGGGGGTGGGAGTGCAGACACCTCGCGAGACCCAGTACTTC
TRBD1,NA,TRBV7-2,TRBJ1-5,CASGRGSYQPQHF,TGTGCCAGCGGCAGGGGGTCGTATCAGCCCCAGCATTTT
TRBD2,NA,TRBV6-5,TRBJ2-4,CASSRGREGLKNIQCF,TGTGCCAGCAGTCGGGGAAGGGAGGGGCTCAAAAACATTCAGTGCTTC
NA,NA,TRBV2,TRBJ2-5,CASSVDLRETQYF,TGTGCCAGCAGTGTGGATCTAAGGGAGACCCAGTACTTC
NA,few,TRBV27,TRBJ1-6,CASSFQGNSPLHF,TGTGCCAGCAGTTTTCAGGGGAATTCACCCCTCCACTTT
NA,many,TRBV12-3/TRBV12-4,TRBJ2-4,CASSLGRVIGKNIQYF,TGTGCCAGCAGCCTTGGGCGGGTAATTGGCAAAAACATTCAGTACTTC
NA,few,TRBV6-5,TRBJ2-1,CASSYGVSEQFF,TGTGCCAGCAGTTACGGAGTTTCTGAGCAGTTCTTC
NA,few,TRBV14,TRBJ1-4,CASCRSLTEKLFF,TGTGCCAGCTGTCGATCGCTAACCGAAAAACTGTTTTTT
TRBD2,NA,TRBV20-1,TRBJ2-5,CSARDLAEVQETQYF,TGCAGTGCTAGAGACCTAGCGGAGGTCCAAGAGACCCAGTACTTC
TRBD1,NA,TRBV6-4,TRBJ2-5,CASSDSWGQDEETQYF,TGTGCCAGCAGTGACTCGTGGGGACAGGACGAAGAGACCCAGTACTTC
TRBD2,few,TRBV20-1,TRBJ2-5,CSARRLAGGGTQYF,TGCAGTGCTAGGAGACTAGCGGGAGGGGGGACCCAGTACTTC
TRBD2,few,TRBV4-1,TRBJ2-4,CASSLSGGAFSIQYF,TGCGCCAGCAGCCTTAGCGGGGGGGCCTTTAGCATTCAGTACTTC
NA,NA,TRBV29-1,TRBJ2-5,CSVEDVAGETQYF,TGCAGCGTTGAAGACGTAGCTGGAGAGACCCAGTACTTC
TRBD2,NA,TRBV28,TRBJ2-7,CASRLAGDSSYEQYF,TGTGCCAGCAGACTAGCGGGGGACAGCTCCTACGAGCAGTACTTC